This entry lists 19 T cell receptor beta chains sequenced from one sample in a study of CD8+ T cells in alopecia areata. Sequencing used cDNA as its template, made by extracting RNA and reverse transcribing it. The repertoire was sequenced with immunoSEQ multiplex PCR; TCRdb's copy has only in-frame clones and lacks some. The sample consists of roughly 200,000 clones, roughly 53% of them appearing once. The treatment denotes: oral pan-JAK inhibitor, 5-10 mg twice daily. The specimen was CD8+ T cells sorted from blood, collected at week 24, from a patient treated with tofacitinib. The receptors were gathered from a human donor with alopecia areata.

The V gene is TRBV29-1, the J gene TRBJ2-5; 9 positions agree with TRBD1. The CDR3 is made up of 17 amino acids. Germline assignment: CDR1 SQVTM and CDR2 ANQGSEA. V shed 2 bases and J 0 bases; nucleotides not matched to a gene: 10. This CDR3 is CSVERTGAIPYQETQYF. As DNA, the CDR3 is TGCAGCGTTGAACGGACAGGGGCTATCCCGTACCAAGAGACCCAGTACTTC.

The chain uses TRBV4-1 and TRBJ2-1; D is unresolved. This CDR3 spans 11 amino acids. V gave up 5 bases and J gave up 5 bases, with 4 bases separating them. The germline V gene encodes CDR1 MGHRA and CDR2 YSYEKL. The CDR3 DNA reads TGCGCCAGCAGCTTTAACAATGAGCAGTTCTTC. It yields the protein CASSFNNEQFF.

The J gene is TRBJ2-4, the V gene TRBV29-1, with D perhaps being TRBD1 or TRBD2 (5 bases each). Trimming took off 4 bases at V and 8 bases at J, with 12 bases between the two ends. This CDR3 contains 12 residues. Per the germline V gene, CDR1 is SQVTM and CDR2 is ANQGSEA. This CDR3 is CSVGDLKDIQYF. The CDR3 DNA reads as TGCAGCGTTGGGGACCTGAAGGACATTCAGTACTTC.

This rearrangement joins TRBV27 to TRBJ2-7, with TRBD1 matching 9 bases. CDR3 length: 15 amino acids. Germline CDR1 and CDR2: MNHEY and SMNVEV (reference sequence). V lost 4 bases to trimming and J lost 2 bases; unmatched junction nucleotides: 6. The DNA for the CDR3 is TGTGCCAGCAGTTCCGGGACAGGGCCAGCCTACGAGCAGTACTTC. Its protein product is CASSSGTGPAYEQYF.

This rearrangement joins TRBV7-9 to TRBJ1-2; D call uncertain. CDR1 SEHNR and CDR2 FQNEAQ come from the germline V gene (reference sequence). This CDR3 comprises 15 residues. Trimming stripped 4 bases from V and 4 bases from J, with 16 bases between. CDR3 protein: CASSYGGDLAYGYTF. The DNA of the CDR3 is TGTGCCAGCAGCTATGGAGGTGACCTAGCCTATGGCTACACCTTC.

This clone has only a few counts. The chain uses TRBV29-1 and TRBJ1-1, with 7 nucleotides matching TRBD1. Per the germline V gene, CDR1 is SQVTM and CDR2 is ANQGSEA. Trimming at V came to 1 base and at J to 3 bases, leaving 5 bases not matched to a gene. The CDR3 sequence is 14 residues long. CDR3 protein: CSVEAQGGHTEAFF. In nucleotides, the CDR3 is TGCAGCGTTGAAGCCCAGGGGGGGCACACTGAAGCTTTCTTT.

J is TRBJ1-6 and V is TRBV27; D call uncertain. This CDR3 has 14 amino acids. V was pared by 10 bases and J by 7 bases, with 17 bases between. Germline CDR1 reads MNHEY; CDR2 reads SMNVEV (reference sequence). The CDR3 DNA is TGTGCCAACGCGCCCTCACCGGGGAATTCACCCCTCCACTTT. This translates into CANAPSPGNSPLHF.

CDR3 residues: CASPTGGETQYF. In DNA, the CDR3 is TGTGCCAGCCCCACGGGAGGGGAGACCCAGTACTTC. This chain joins TRBV6-1 and TRBJ2-5, with TRBD2 matching over 8 bases. The trim removed 8 bases at V and 5 bases at J, leaving 4 bases unmatched. CDR1 and CDR2 from the germline V gene are MNHNS and SASEGT. The CDR3 is 12 amino acids.

J is TRBJ1-1 and V is TRBV9, with TRBD1 matching 8 bases. The CDR3 contains 14 residues. Germline V gene data show CDR1 as SGDLS and CDR2 as YYNGEE. V lost 4 bases and J lost 7; bases outside the gene matches: 9. CDR3: CASSPPQGAVEAFF. The CDR3 DNA reads TGTGCCAGCAGCCCTCCGCAGGGGGCGGTTGAAGCTTTCTTT.

The V and J genes are TRBV6-1 and TRBJ1-5, with D possibly TRBD1 on 5 matching bases. Germline CDR1 reads MNHNS; CDR2 reads SASEGT. V was clipped by 1 base and J by 5 bases, with 15 bases between them. The CDR3 length is 16 residues. CDR3: CASSEDTGTGYQPQHF. CDR3 bases: TGTGCCAGCAGTGAAGATACGGGGACGGGTTATCAGCCCCAGCATTTT.

The J gene is TRBJ2-2, the V gene TRBV5-6, with 11 bases that match TRBD2. Trimming cost V 4 bases and J 1 base; bases outside gene matches: 9. CDR1 and CDR2 from the germline V gene are SGHDT and YYEEEE. This CDR3 contains 18 residues. Here the CDR3 DNA reads TGTGCCAGCAGCATCCGACTAGCGGGGACCTGGAACACCGGGGAGCTGTTTTTT. Protein sequence: CASSIRLAGTWNTGELFF.

This chain connects TRBV29-1 to TRBJ2-1; the match to TRBD2 covers 16 bases. Trimming took 6 bases from V and 0 from J; bases not matched to a gene: 11. The CDR3 sequence is 19 residues long. Germline CDR1 is SQVTM and CDR2 is ANQGSEA. The CDR3 region has the DNA TGCAGCGTCGATGAAGGGACTAGCGGGGGGGCCACCTCCTACAATGAGCAGTTCTTC. The encoded protein is CSVDEGTSGGATSYNEQFF.

The V call is TRBV10-3, the J call TRBJ2-7, with 10 positions matching TRBD2. This CDR3 is built from 13 residues. CDR1 ENHRY and CDR2 SYGVKD come from the germline V gene. With 11 bases clipped from V and 2 bases from J, the junction kept 6 bases outside the gene matches. The CDR3 DNA reads TGTGCCGTCATAGCGGGGGGTACCTACGAGCAGTACTTC. Protein product: CAVIAGGTYEQYF.

The V and J genes are TRBV5-1 and TRBJ2-3, with 9 positions matching TRBD1. Trimming removed 4 bases from V and 2 bases from J; junction bases left unmatched: 5. The V gene's germline CDR1 is SGHRS and CDR2 YFSETQ. CDR3 size: 15 residues. The CDR3 sequence: CASSPSQGATDTQYF. CDR3 sequence (DNA): TGCGCCAGCAGCCCTTCACAGGGGGCCACAGATACGCAGTATTTT.

The chain has TRBV9 and TRBJ2-7; D not resolved. There are 14 residues in the CDR3. Trimming took off 0 bases at V and 2 bases at J, with 9 bases between the two ends. The germline V gene has CDR1 SGDLS and CDR2 YYNGEE. CDR3 sequence (DNA): TGTGCCAGCAGCGTAGGACGTCAGACCTACGAGCAGTACTTC. It translates to CASSVGRQTYEQYF.

The rearrangement joins TRBV30 to TRBJ1-2, with D hard to call. The CDR3 loop spans 12 amino acids. Germline CDR1 is GTSNPN and CDR2 is SVGIG (reference sequence). V was shortened by 3 bases and J by 8 bases, with 13 bases between the two germline ends. In nucleotides, the CDR3 is TGTGCCTGGAGGGATAATCAAGCAGGCTACACCTTC. Residues: CAWRDNQAGYTF.

This clone was seen a handful of times. This CDR3 is also generated by other DNA sequences in the sample. The chain couples TRBV9 to TRBJ1-1, with 8 nucleotides matching TRBD1. V shed 0 bases and J 4 bases; nucleotides not matched to a gene: 2. This CDR3 comprises 14 residues. In germline, CDR1 is SGDLS, CDR2 YYNGEE. CDR3 sequence: CASSVGTGGTEAFF. DNA of the CDR3: TGTGCCAGCAGCGTAGGAACAGGGGGCACTGAAGCTTTCTTT.

In this sample, this clone turned up a few times. This chain joins TRBV29-1 and TRBJ2-5; TRBD2 aligns across 7 bases. Germline V gene lookup returns CDR1 SQVTM and CDR2 ANQGSEA. The CDR3 is 11 amino acids. V shed 8 bases, J shed 2 bases, and the junction held 2 bases outside the gene matches. In nucleotides, the CDR3 is TGCAGCTCTAGCGGTCAAGAGACCCAGTACTTC. This sequence encodes CSSSGQETQYF.

Only a few counts were recorded for this clone. The V gene is TRBV29-1, the J gene TRBJ2-7; D is unresolved. CDR1 and CDR2 from the germline V gene are SQVTM and ANQGSEA. The length of the CDR3 is 13 residues. V lost 0 bases and J lost 2, with 8 bases in between. The chain's CDR3 is CSVEDTAAYEQYF. CDR3 nucleotide sequence: TGCAGCGTTGAAGATACAGCCGCCTACGAGCAGTACTTC.